This T cell receptor (beta chain) is from a study of regulatory T cells in long-lasting Graves disease. Germline V gene sequence: CDR1 DFQATT, CDR2 SNEGSKA (reference sequence). V dropped 3 bases and J dropped 5 bases, with 20 bases sitting between them. CDR3 length: 15 residues. Sample time point: newly diagnosed GD, antithyroid drugs for less than 3 months. The TCR library was made from RNA extracted from PBMCs. Building of the TCR beta libraries involved iRepertoire HTBI primers and Arm-PCR of CDR3 regions. Each CDR3 protein gets one entry after TCRdb re-called the multiplex PCR reads with MiXCR. Of 250,000 to 400,000 distinct CDR3 sequences listed, 15% to 20% are singletons.

The material was peripheral blood mononuclear cells (PBMCs), obtained at new diagnosis, from a patient treated with antithyroid drugs. This clonotype was obtained from a female donor with Graves disease. This chain uses TRBV20-1 with TRBJ2-7, with D perhaps TRBD1 (6 bases). As DNA, the CDR3 is TGCAGTGCTAGCCTCATGGGACAACGGCGAGACGAGCAGTACTTC. Protein: CSASLMGQRRDEQYF.